This T cell receptor beta chain was obtained from a study of T cell clones after liver transplantation. The overall study: TCRbeta sequencing after a pre-transplant mixed lymphocyte reaction identified graft-donor-reactive clones, later tracked in post-transplant blood.

Regarding the study as a whole: Low donor cell numbers restricted donor-reactive repertoire measurement in a couple of subjects. Migration into the graft, not deletion, may explain lost graft donor-reactive T cells.

Ten or more counts support this clone. Its antigen is as yet unknown. Germline V gene sequence: CDR1 SGHNT, CDR2 YENEEA. Trimming took 5 bases from V and 1 from J, leaving 18 bases between them. The CDR3 extends over 16 amino acids. The method was immunoSEQ multiplex PCR; TCRdb's version includes in-frame clones alone and lacks a portion of them. The data show tens of thousands of clones, about 70% seen once. The chain employs TRBV11-3 and TRBJ2-7; D might be TRBD1 (6 bases). Here the sequenced sample was CD4+ T cells from blood, taken before liver transplant. The sequence came from a human donor who received a liver transplant. This chain's CDR3 is CASSRSGEGVSYEQYF. The CDR3 nucleotides are TGTGCCAGCAGCCGTAGTGGAGAGGGGGTGTCCTACGAGCAGTACTTC.